The 29 T cell receptor beta chains in this list originate from one sample, sequenced in a study of blood T cell repertoires in COVID-19. The repertoire was sequenced with immunoSEQ multiplex PCR; TCRdb's copy has only in-frame clones and lacks some. The table shows under 50,000 clones, with around nine tenths occurring only once. The sample taken for sequencing was peripheral blood. The receptors stem from a man aged 65 to 85 with active COVID-19.

V and J are TRBV28 and TRBJ1-2, with 7 bases lining up with TRBD1. CDR3 length: 13 residues. The J segment lost 6 bases and the V segment lost 11 bases, leaving 12 bases of the junction unmatched. Germline V lookup: CDR1 MDHEN, CDR2 SYDVKM. CDR3 nucleotide sequence: TGTGCCTATAGAGGCAGGGGGTGGAATGGCTACACCTTC. Encoded protein: CAYRGRGWNGYTF.

This sequence joins TRBV7-6 and TRBJ2-7; D may be TRBD1 (5 bases). Germline V gene lookup returns CDR1 SGHVS and CDR2 FNYEAQ. V was shortened by 3 bases and J by 2 bases, with 11 bases between the two germline ends. This CDR3 contains 14 residues. In DNA, the CDR3 is TGTGCCAGCAGCTTCGATCCAGGGCCCTACGAGCAGTACTTC. Translating gives CASSFDPGPYEQYF.

The V and J genes are TRBV4-1 and TRBJ2-3; no clear D gene. This CDR3 region has 15 residues. The V end lost 4 bases, the J end lost 0 bases, and 11 bases lay between the germline ends. Germline CDR1 MGHRA, CDR2 YSYEKL. The CDR3 DNA reads as TGCGCCAGCAGCCCAGCGAGTGCTAGCACAGATACGCAGTATTTT. It is translated as CASSPASASTDTQYF.

The gene calls are TRBV28 and TRBJ2-3; D possibly corresponds to TRBD2 (5 bases). This CDR3 spans 14 amino acids. With 8 bases removed from V and 1 base from J, the gap between germline ends came to 13 bases. Germline CDR1 MDHEN, CDR2 SYDVKM. DNA for the CDR3: TGTGCCAGCGGACGAGGGTGGGGCACAGATACGCAGTATTTT. Residues: CASGRGWGTDTQYF.

This clone was picked up one time. Here the CDR3 DNA reads TGTGCCAGCACCTCGGGGGGGTTAAATGAAAAACTGTTTTTT. The encoded protein is CASTSGGLNEKLFF. The genes are TRBV2 and TRBJ1-4; D is possibly TRBD1 (5 bases). The V gene lost 7 bases and the J gene lost 5 bases, with 14 bases spanning the gap. The CDR3 covers 14 residues. CDR1 SNHLY and CDR2 FYNNEI come from the germline V gene.

The V and J genes are TRBV11-1 and TRBJ2-5, with 8 bases matching TRBD2. The V segment lost 3 bases and the J segment 4 bases; nucleotides outside the gene matches: 7. Germline lookup yields CDR1 SGHAT and CDR2 FQDESV (reference sequence). The CDR3 is made up of 15 amino acids. The CDR3, as DNA: TGTGCCAGCAGCTTGGTCCCCGCGGGGGGAGAGACCCAGTACTTC. As protein: CASSLVPAGGETQYF.

The rearrangement links TRBV5-5 to TRBJ2-7; a weak D match, TRBD1 (6 bases). Per the germline V gene, CDR1 is SGHKS and CDR2 is YYEKEE (reference sequence). Between the trimmed V and J ends, which lost 4 bases and 3 bases, there was a span of 17 bases. The CDR3 has 15 residues. CDR3 loop: CASSEFGTPVYEQYF. The CDR3 DNA is TGTGCCAGCAGCGAATTCGGGACACCCGTCTACGAGCAGTACTTC.

This rearrangement joins TRBV9 to TRBJ2-7, with 7 bases matching TRBD2. Germline V CDR1 and CDR2: SGDLS, YYNGEE. Trimming at V came to 6 bases and at J to 6 bases, leaving 3 bases not matched to a gene. This CDR3 region has 11 residues. The CDR3 DNA reads as TGTGCCAGCACCCCGGGAGGCGAGCAGTACTTC. It translates to CASTPGGEQYF. The full variable domain, completed using reference TRBV9 and TRBJ2-7, is DSGVTQTPKHLITATGQRVTLRCSPRSGDLSVYWYQQSLDQGLQFLIQYYNGEERAKGNILERFSAQQFPDLHSELNLSSLELGDSALYFCASTPGGEQYFGPGTRLTVT.

The chain carries TRBV28 and TRBJ2-1, with TRBD1 matching 7 bases. Trimming at V came to 5 bases and at J to 8 bases, leaving 9 bases not matched to a gene. Germline V lookup: CDR1 MDHEN, CDR2 SYDVKM. The CDR3 has 14 residues. The CDR3 sequence is CASSGSTGLDEQFF. As DNA, the CDR3 is TGTGCCAGCAGTGGATCGACAGGGTTGGATGAGCAGTTCTTC. Combining the CDR3 with reference TRBV28 and TRBJ2-1 gives the whole variable domain DVKVTQSSRYLVKRTGEKVFLECVQDMDHENMFWYRQDPGLGLRLIYFSYDVKMKEKGDIPEGYSVSREKKERFSLILESASTNQTSMYLCASSGSTGLDEQFFGPGTRLTVL.

This CDR3 reads CASSLRSGNTIYF. Written as DNA, the CDR3 is TGTGCCAGCAGTTTGAGGTCTGGAAACACCATATATTTT. J is TRBJ1-3 and V is TRBV28, with D unclear. Trimming took off 3 bases at V and 1 base at J, with 4 bases between the two ends. Germline CDR1 is MDHEN and CDR2 is SYDVKM. This CDR3 is built from 13 residues.

This clone was observed once. The chain combines TRBV5-1 with TRBJ1-2; perhaps TRBD1 as D (6 bases). With 0 bases removed from V and 2 bases from J, the gap between germline ends came to 14 bases. Germline values: CDR1 SGHRS, CDR2 YFSETQ. CDR3 size: 16 residues. CDR3 in amino acids: CASSLGGGRGNYGYTF. The CDR3 DNA follows: TGCGCCAGCAGCTTGGGCGGGGGCCGAGGGAACTATGGCTACACCTTC.

This chain links TRBV6-6 with TRBJ1-5, with TRBD1 matching over 10 bases. Germline lookup yields CDR1 MNHNY and CDR2 SVGAGI (reference sequence). The junction had 2 bases not matched to a gene; V was cut back by 7 bases and J by 2 bases. The CDR3 is made up of 14 amino acids. CDR3 in amino acids: CASTGTGGNQPQHF. The CDR3 DNA sequence: TGTGCCAGCACCGGGACAGGGGGCAATCAGCCCCAGCATTTT.

The chain employs TRBV2 and TRBJ2-1, with D possibly being TRBD1 (6 bases). Trimming removed 5 bases at V and 9 bases at J, with 20 bases between. CDR1 and CDR2 from the germline V gene are SNHLY and FYNNEI. The CDR3 totals 15 residues. CDR3 sequence: CASSYDGQRTGEQFF. CDR3 coding DNA: TGTGCCAGCAGTTACGACGGACAGAGGACGGGTGAGCAGTTCTTC. Full variable domain (remainder filled in from reference TRBV2 and TRBJ2-1): EPEVTQTPSHQVTQMGQEVILRCVPISNHLYFYWYRQILGQKVEFLVSFYNNEISEKSEIFDDQFSVERPDGSNFTLKIRSTKLEDSAMYFCASSYDGQRTGEQFFGPGTRLTVL.

This chain joins TRBV5-1 and TRBJ1-3; 7 bases agree with TRBD1. The trim removed 7 bases at V and 0 bases at J, leaving 1 base unmatched. This CDR3 spans 13 amino acids. Germline V lookup: CDR1 SGHRS, CDR2 YFSETQ. CDR3 bases: TGCGCCAGCCGGGACAGCTCTGGAAACACCATATATTTT. Translating gives CASRDSSGNTIYF.

The rearrangement uses TRBV4-3 and TRBJ2-7, with TRBD1 matching over 8 bases. J lost 5 bases, V lost 2 bases, and 11 bases had no gene match. Germline V gene sequence: CDR1 LGHNA, CDR2 YSLEER. The CDR3 has 16 residues. The CDR3 bases are TGCGCCAGCAGCCAACTCAGCGGACAGGGTGGCGACGAGCAGTACTTC. Translation: CASSQLSGQGGDEQYF.

The CDR3 DNA reads TGTGCCAGCAGCTTAGGGCTCAAGGGGAATTCCAAAAACATTCAGTACTTC. It is translated as CASSLGLKGNSKNIQYF. The chain carries TRBV7-2 and TRBJ2-4; a possible D gene is TRBD1 (5 bases). Germline values: CDR1 SGHTA, CDR2 FQGNSA. V dropped 1 base and J dropped 2 bases, with 15 bases sitting between them. This CDR3 has 17 residues.

The chain combines TRBV5-1 with TRBJ1-4; D not certain. Germline V CDR1 and CDR2: SGHRS, YFSETQ. V was trimmed by 0 bases and J by 3 bases, leaving 6 bases between them. CDR3 length equals 14 residues. The CDR3 DNA follows: TGCGCCAGCAGCTTGGGTAATTCTAATGAAAAACTGTTTTTT. This codes for CASSLGNSNEKLFF.

The chain uses TRBV5-8 and TRBJ2-5; weak D call: TRBD1 (6 bases). Germline CDR1 reads SGHTS; CDR2 reads YDEGEE. V was trimmed by 0 bases and J by 5 bases, leaving 14 bases between them. The CDR3 is made up of 15 amino acids. The CDR3 DNA sequence: TGTGCCAGCAGCTTGGAGTGGGGGCTGAGGGAGACCCAGTACTTC. It yields the protein CASSLEWGLRETQYF.

This chain connects TRBV30 to TRBJ2-7; 10 bases match TRBD1. Trimming removed 2 bases from V and 5 bases from J; junction bases left unmatched: 6. The germline V gene has CDR1 GTSNPN and CDR2 SVGIG (reference sequence). The CDR3 length is 14 residues. The CDR3 DNA is TGTGCCTGGAGTCCGGGACAGGGGAAACACGAGCAGTACTTC. It is translated as CAWSPGQGKHEQYF.

The chain combines TRBV7-9 with TRBJ1-2; TRBD1 agrees at 8 bases. After removal of 5 bases from V and 8 bases from J, the junction contained 7 bases not matched to a gene. The CDR3 runs 13 residues. CDR1 is SEHNR, CDR2 FQNEAQ, per germline (reference sequence). The CDR3: CASSRGRGLGYTF. The CDR3 DNA is TGTGCCAGCAGCCGCGGCAGGGGGCTAGGCTACACCTTC.

The chain has TRBV2 and TRBJ2-7, with a tentative D call TRBD1 (6 bases). Germline V gene sequence: CDR1 SNHLY, CDR2 FYNNEI. The CDR3 contains 14 residues. Trimming removed 7 bases at V and 0 bases at J, with 13 bases between. CDR3 nucleotides: TGTGCCAGCACCCCCGGACAGATCTCCTACGAGCAGTACTTC. This encodes CASTPGQISYEQYF.

V usage is TRBV10-1 and J usage is TRBJ2-7; perhaps TRBD2 as D (5 bases). From germline, CDR1 is WNHNN and CDR2 SYGVQD (reference sequence). Between the trimmed V and J ends, which lost 3 bases and 0 bases, there was a span of 12 bases. The CDR3 runs 15 residues. For the CDR3, the DNA is TGCGCCAGCAGTGACCCTAACGGACTCTCCTACGAGCAGTACTTC. This codes for CASSDPNGLSYEQYF.

This chain connects TRBV5-1 to TRBJ2-7; 8 bases fit TRBD1. The CDR3 loop spans 14 amino acids. CDR1 and CDR2 (germline): SGHRS, YFSETQ. V lost 3 bases and J lost 3; bases outside the gene matches: 5. CDR3 protein: CASSSGGSGYEQYF. The CDR3 DNA reads TGCGCCAGCAGCTCAGGGGGCTCAGGCTACGAGCAGTACTTC.

The chain recombines TRBV6-2 or TRBV6-3 with TRBJ1-1, with 8 bases identical to TRBD1. V was pared by 3 bases and J by 1 base, with 10 bases of the junction left unmatched. Germline CDR1 reads MNHEY; CDR2 reads SVGEGT. This CDR3 is 17 amino acids long. The CDR3 nucleotides read TGTGCCAGCAGTTATAACGGCAGGGGGCTTGGGAACACTGAAGCTTTCTTT. Residues: CASSYNGRGLGNTEAFF.

The chain combines TRBV19 with TRBJ2-2; D call uncertain. Germline V lookup: CDR1 LNHDA, CDR2 SQIVND (reference sequence). Trimming removed 5 bases at V and 6 bases at J, with 7 bases between. This CDR3 spans 12 amino acids. CDR3 coding DNA: TGTGCCAGTAGTCGGTTGCCCGGGGAGCTGTTTTTT. This sequence encodes CASSRLPGELFF.

CDR3 sequence: CASSLIGDTQYF. The CDR3 DNA reads TGTGCCAGCAGCTTAATTGGCGATACGCAGTATTTT. The gene calls are TRBV7-2 and TRBJ2-3; D not certain. The CDR3 length is 12 residues. The germline CDR1 and CDR2 sequences are SGHTA and FQGNSA. V was cut by 2 bases and J by 6 bases, with 6 bases left in between.

The V and J genes are TRBV18 and TRBJ2-7; no firm D call. The CDR3 covers 15 residues. V lost 5 bases and J 5 bases, leaving 19 bases between the germline ends. Germline CDR1 reads KGHSH; CDR2 reads LQKENI. CDR3 in DNA: TGTGCCAGCTCAACGACTCCCCGTTCCCCCCACGAGCAGTACTTC. This codes for CASSTTPRSPHEQYF.

The V gene is TRBV7-3, the J gene TRBJ1-1, with TRBD1 matching over 10 bases. This CDR3 has 14 residues. V shed 5 bases, J shed 3 bases, and the junction held 3 bases outside the gene matches. Germline CDR1 SGHTA, CDR2 FQGTGA. CDR3 coding DNA: TGTGCCAGCAGCCAGGGACAGGGGCACACTGAAGCTTTCTTT. Translated, it gives CASSQGQGHTEAFF.

J is TRBJ1-1 and V is TRBV7-2; TRBD1 agrees at 7 bases. V gave up 3 bases and J gave up 9 bases; unmatched junction bases: 1. Germline CDR1 is SGHTA and CDR2 is FQGNSA. CDR3 length: 11 amino acids. In DNA, the CDR3 is TGTGCCAGCAGCTTGGACAGGAAAGCTTTCTTT. Protein sequence: CASSLDRKAFF.